Shown below are 10 T cell receptor beta chains from a single sample sequenced in a study of T cell repertoires in cytomegalovirus infection. Via MiXCR, TCRdb re-called the reads, giving one row per CDR3 protein. The sample records approximately 500,000 distinct CDR3 sequences, 10% to 12% being singletons. Sequencing input: PBMCs. The receptors come from a human donor in good health (CMV status not recorded). Some clones in this sample may be carry-over from other donors' samples.

This clonotype has ten or more counts. The chain joins TRBV12-5 to TRBJ1-2; D is ambiguous. CDR3 size: 11 residues. Germline assignment: CDR1 LGHNT and CDR2 FRNRAP. The V gene lost 1 base and the J gene lost 3 bases, with 0 bases spanning the gap. In DNA form, the CDR3 reads TGTGCTAGTGGTTTGGACTATGGCTACACCTTC. Protein sequence: CASGLDYGYTF.

Many counts were recorded for this clonotype. This chain links TRBV7-9 with TRBJ2-2, with 9 bases lining up with TRBD1. V was pared by 6 bases and J by 7 bases, with 15 bases of the junction left unmatched. Per germline, CDR1 SEHNR and CDR2 FQNEAQ (reference sequence). The CDR3 sequence is 17 residues long. The CDR3 region has the DNA TGTGCCAGCAGTAGTACCGGAAAACAGGGGGCCGACGGGGAGCTGTTTTTT. Amino acids: CASSSTGKQGADGELFF.

This clonotype came up many times. The chain joins TRBV10-3 to TRBJ2-1, with D unresolved. The V gene's germline CDR1 is ENHRY and CDR2 SYGVKD. The CDR3 extends over 15 amino acids. Trimming removed 3 bases from V and 2 bases from J, with 11 bases in between. The CDR3 DNA is TGTGCCATCAGTGAAGAGGCGGTCACCTACAATGAGCAGTTCTTC. Translated: CAISEEAVTYNEQFF.

This clonotype occurred many times. CDR3 coding DNA: TGTGCCAGCAAGGAACGGGACAGGGGATTCATAGACACCTTC. Amino acids: CASKERDRGFIDTF. This chain links TRBV6-2 or TRBV6-3 with TRBJ1-2; 10 positions agree with TRBD1. From germline, CDR1 is MNHEY and CDR2 SVGEGT. The CDR3 totals 14 residues. The ends lost 7 bases at V and 12 bases at J; junction bases unmatched: 14.

This clonotype has only a few counts. The rearrangement uses TRBV20-1 and TRBJ2-3; 10 bases are shared with TRBD1. Germline values: CDR1 DFQATT, CDR2 SNEGSKA (reference sequence). This CDR3 has 17 residues. J gave up 4 bases and V 5 bases, and 15 bases lay outside the gene matches. DNA for the CDR3: TGCAGTGCTCTTCACCCGGCAACGGGACAGGGGTCAGATACGCAGTATTTT. As protein: CSALHPATGQGSDTQYF.

Concerning this clonotype itself: Just one base apart from a much larger clone, this may be a read error. The chain employs TRBV7-4 and TRBJ2-5, with 8 bases identical to TRBD2. Germline CDR1 reads SGHVT; CDR2 reads SQSDAQ. The CDR3 has 18 residues. CDR3 sequence: CASSPSRLASPLLQTKYF. The CDR3 nucleotides are TGTGCCAGCAGCCCTTCTAGACTAGCGTCACCCCTGTTGCAGACCAAGTACTTC.

This clonotype has only one observation. The chain couples TRBV7-6 to TRBJ2-1, with a weak D call TRBD2 (6 bases). Germline loops: CDR1 SGHVS, CDR2 FNYEAQ. There are 13 residues in the CDR3. Deletions cut 5 bases from V and 8 bases from J, with 13 bases between. The CDR3 coding sequence is TGTGCCAGCAGCCGCGGGGATCTCGATGAGCAGTTCTTC. This sequence encodes CASSRGDLDEQFF.

This clonotype has at least ten counts. The rearrangement joins TRBV6-1 to TRBJ2-1; TRBD2 might be the D (5 bases). V lost 2 bases and J 5 bases, leaving 19 bases between the germline ends. Per the germline V gene, CDR1 is MNHNS and CDR2 is SASEGT. The CDR3 is 17 amino acids. The CDR3 here is CASSEREYQALNNEQFF. The CDR3 coding sequence is TGTGCCAGCAGTGAAAGGGAGTATCAGGCCCTTAACAATGAGCAGTTCTTC.

The chain links TRBV20-1 to TRBJ2-7, with 10 bases lining up with TRBD2. The CDR3 contains 15 residues. Germline-derived CDR1 and CDR2 are DFQATT and SNEGSKA (reference sequence). After removal of 6 bases from V and 7 bases from J, the junction contained 15 bases not matched to a gene. CDR3 loop: CSAPRGSSGSEEQYF. The CDR3, as DNA: TGCAGTGCCCCGAGGGGGTCTAGCGGGAGCGAGGAGCAGTACTTC.

This clonotype was seen at least ten times. The CDR3 DNA is TGTGCCAGCAGCCAGGAACGAAGCACAGATACGCAGTATTTT. It specifies CASSQERSTDTQYF. V gene TRBV2 combines with J gene TRBJ2-3, with D hard to call. Germline V gives CDR1 SNHLY, CDR2 FYNNEI. This CDR3 has 14 residues. V was clipped by 6 bases and J by 0 bases, with 10 bases between them.